These T cell receptor beta chains were read from a single sample in a study of post-analysis software for immune sequencing data. In TCRdb, the PCR reads were re-called with MiXCR into one record per CDR3 protein. The sample lists hundreds of thousands of distinct CDR3 sequences, less than 35% occurring once. The sample was blood. The source is a girl aged 5 to 17 with multiple sclerosis. Each CDR3 is given with its conserved first and last residue. The order of the fields is D gene, V gene, J gene, CDR3 protein. A D gene is named only where the DNA matches it firmly.

D gene: NA
V gene: TRBV7-6
J gene: TRBJ2-5
CDR3 protein: CASSPTVGGVSETQYF

D gene: NA
V gene: TRBV6-5
J gene: TRBJ2-2
CDR3 protein: CASSYSIVGVSTGELFF

D gene: NA
V gene: TRBV20-1
J gene: TRBJ1-2
CDR3 protein: CSATASRGNYGYTF

D gene: TRBD1
V gene: TRBV24-1
J gene: TRBJ1-4
CDR3 protein: CATSAMGQGATNEKLFF

D gene: NA
V gene: TRBV11-3
J gene: TRBJ1-1
CDR3 protein: CASSLGSQTEAFF

D gene: TRBD1
V gene: TRBV29-1
J gene: TRBJ2-7
CDR3 protein: CSVESSRQGQYEQYF

D gene: NA
V gene: TRBV6-5
J gene: TRBJ2-7
CDR3 protein: CASSLIQNYEQYF

D gene: NA
V gene: TRBV2
J gene: TRBJ1-5
CDR3 protein: CASSDWAGNQPQHF

D gene: NA
V gene: TRBV7-6
J gene: TRBJ1-1
CDR3 protein: CASSLDRYAGTEAFF

D gene: TRBD2
V gene: TRBV7-2
J gene: TRBJ2-6
CDR3 protein: CASSILAGVSGANVLTF

D gene: NA
V gene: TRBV20-1
J gene: TRBJ1-4
CDR3 protein: CSARDGGIGEKLFF

D gene: NA
V gene: TRBV4-3
J gene: TRBJ2-6
CDR3 protein: CASSQVRGTGANVLTF

D gene: TRBD1
V gene: TRBV29-1
J gene: TRBJ1-4
CDR3 protein: CSVGGDRVGKLFF

D gene: TRBD2
V gene: TRBV7-9
J gene: TRBJ2-3
CDR3 protein: CASSPTSGTSTDTQYF

D gene: NA
V gene: TRBV11-2
J gene: TRBJ2-1
CDR3 protein: CASSSPALWQPSYNEQFF

D gene: NA
V gene: TRBV27
J gene: TRBJ1-4
CDR3 protein: CASTGAGGRGEKLFF

D gene: TRBD1
V gene: TRBV19
J gene: TRBJ2-3
CDR3 protein: CASSTTQGAGDTQYF

D gene: TRBD1
V gene: TRBV15
J gene: TRBJ2-5
CDR3 protein: CATSRGDRDQETQYF

D gene: TRBD1
V gene: TRBV2
J gene: TRBJ2-4
CDR3 protein: CASSTGTGIAKNIQYF

D gene: TRBD2
V gene: TRBV20-1
J gene: TRBJ2-1
CDR3 protein: CSARDLAGEANEQFF

D gene: NA
V gene: TRBV10-1
J gene: TRBJ1-4
CDR3 protein: CASGQGEKLFF

D gene: NA
V gene: TRBV5-1
J gene: TRBJ2-7
CDR3 protein: CASSWGTGQRSYEQYF

D gene: NA
V gene: TRBV15
J gene: TRBJ1-2
CDR3 protein: CATSRGPGEGYTF

D gene: NA
V gene: TRBV28
J gene: TRBJ2-3
CDR3 protein: CASSRGQSGYTDTQYF

D gene: NA
V gene: TRBV7-9
J gene: TRBJ2-2
CDR3 protein: CASLSDTGELFF

D gene: NA
V gene: TRBV5-1
J gene: TRBJ2-7
CDR3 protein: CASSLARGREQYF

D gene: NA
V gene: TRBV6-5
J gene: TRBJ2-7
CDR3 protein: CASVPPGLNEQYF